This T cell receptor (beta chain) was sequenced in a study of blood T cell repertoires in COVID-19. Profiling relied on immunoSEQ multiplex PCR, and the TCRdb table lists in-frame clones only, not all of them. The sample lists some 670,000 clones; around 90% were seen once. Germline loops: CDR1 SGHNT, CDR2 YENEEA. The CDR3 extends over 14 amino acids. J gave up 2 bases and V 6 bases, and 5 bases lay outside the gene matches. This chain links TRBV11-3 with TRBJ2-3, with 7 positions matching TRBD2. Sequenced material: peripheral blood. This clonotype originated in a woman younger than 30 with acute or convalescent COVID-19. CDR3 nucleotides: TGTGCCAGCAGGGGGAGGGGCCCCACAGATACGCAGTATTTT. Translation gives CASRGRGPTDTQYF.